This TCR beta chain was documented in a study of memory CD4+ T cells and cytomegalovirus serostatus. Single viable CD3+CD4+CD8-CD45RO+ cells were sorted as the memory CD4+ T cells. Serum IgG to CMV pp150, pp28, p38 and p52 defined serostatus. CDR3 length equals 13 residues. J gave up 4 bases and V 6 bases, and 4 bases lay outside the gene matches. Germline V lookup: CDR1 SNHLY, CDR2 FYNNEI. Authors' methods: After removing out-of-frame reads, around 2.2 million distinct TCRbeta sequences remained. Profiling relied on immunoSEQ multiplex PCR, and the TCRdb table lists in-frame clones only, not all of them. The V and J calls and clone size were taken over from that table, and D and trimming were inferred from the DNA. The sample holds 85,000 to 100,000 clones, under 90% seen once. Study observations and caveats: The CMV-associated TCR signature appears largely within the CD4+ memory repertoire.

Turning to this clone: The antigen is undetermined.

Sequenced material: memory CD4+ T cells from blood. This sequence originates from an adult in good health and CMV-seropositive. The genes are TRBV2 and TRBJ1-1, with 8 bases that match TRBD1. CDR3 DNA sequence: TGTGCCAGCAGGGAACAGGGGGGCACTGAAGCTTTCTTT. Amino acids: CASREQGGTEAFF.